This entry features one T cell receptor (beta chain) sequence. Antigen specificity is unknown. This CDR3 is 15 amino acids long. Germline V CDR1 and CDR2: KGHSH, LQKENI. Trimming cost V 3 bases and J 1 base; bases outside gene matches: 4. This specimen comes from a study of beta chain features in type 1 diabetes. Study information: Healthy donors and patients showed comparable age, gender and cell yields.

Expressed TCRB transcripts got sequenced, as all isolated RNA was reverse transcribed. Measured with immunoSEQ multiplex PCR; TCRdb has only the in-frame clones, and not every one. The table records hundreds of thousands of clones, under 8.5% of them present only once. General study results and limits: Lower insertion and higher deletion counts appeared at VDJ junctions in type 1 diabetes patients.

This rearrangement joins TRBV18 to TRBJ1-1; TRBD1 agrees at 8 bases. This TCR was recovered from a woman under 30 in good health. Sequences were obtained from central memory CD4+ T cells from blood. The CDR3 sequence is CASSPRTGQNTEAFF. DNA for the CDR3: TGTGCCAGCTCACCCAGGACAGGGCAGAACACTGAAGCTTTCTTT.